This entry lists 17 T cell receptor beta chains sequenced from one sample in a study of T cell repertoires in cytomegalovirus infection. Each CDR3 protein is one row after TCRdb ran MiXCR on the reads. The repertoire holds under 300,000 distinct CDR3 sequences, with over 15% as singletons. The sequenced sample consisted of CD8+ T cells from PBMCs. The source of these receptors is a human donor in good health (CMV status not recorded). Some clones in this sample may be carry-over from other donors' samples.

This clonotype was seen a few times. V and J are TRBV6-2 or TRBV6-3 and TRBJ2-3, with 7 bases matching TRBD2. V shed 6 bases, J shed 0 bases, and the junction held 21 bases outside the gene matches. CDR1 is MNHEY, CDR2 SVGEGT, per germline. The CDR3 runs 20 residues. CDR3 amino acids: CASSLTSRGETPRSTDTQYF. CDR3 DNA sequence: TGTGCCAGCAGCCTTACCTCCCGGGGGGAAACCCCAAGGAGCACAGATACGCAGTATTTT.

This clonotype appeared a few times. This chain joins TRBV13 and TRBJ1-2, with D possibly being TRBD1 (5 bases). V lost 4 bases and J lost 5, with 8 bases in between. The length of the CDR3 is 12 residues. Germline assignment: CDR1 PRHDT and CDR2 FYEKMQ (reference sequence). The CDR3 region has the DNA TGTGCCAGCAGCTCAAGACAGTATGGCTACACCTTC. It is translated as CASSSRQYGYTF.

This clonotype has a handful of counts. In nucleotides, the CDR3 is TGTGCCAGCAGTGAAGCAGTTGCTGGGGGGGATAGCACAGATACGCAGTATTTT. Translated: CASSEAVAGGDSTDTQYF. This chain uses TRBV2 with TRBJ2-3; TRBD2 aligns across 7 bases. In germline, CDR1 is SNHLY, CDR2 FYNNEI. The CDR3 contains 18 residues. The J segment lost 0 bases and the V segment lost 0 bases, leaving 9 bases of the junction unmatched.

This clonotype occurred many times. The chain joins TRBV7-9 to TRBJ2-7; 7 nucleotides agree with TRBD1. Germline CDR1 and CDR2: SEHNR and FQNEAQ (reference sequence). CDR3 length equals 14 residues. With V trimmed by 4 bases and J by 0 bases, 3 bases remained unmatched. CDR3 nucleotide sequence: TGTGCCAGCAGCTCGGGACAGAACTCCTACGAGCAGTACTTC. As protein: CASSSGQNSYEQYF.

J is TRBJ2-7 and V is TRBV29-1; no clear D gene. The V end lost 5 bases, the J end lost 2 bases, and 7 bases lay between the germline ends. This CDR3 has 11 amino acids. CDR1 is SQVTM and CDR2 is ANQGSEA in the germline V gene. DNA of the CDR3: TGCAGCGTTTCTGAGGCCTACGAGCAGTACTTC. It translates to CSVSEAYEQYF.

The sample holds a few counts of this clonotype. This sequence joins TRBV6-2 or TRBV6-3 and TRBJ2-5; TRBD2 aligns across 11 bases. CDR1 is MNHEY and CDR2 is SVGEGT in the germline V gene. Trimming took 5 bases from V and 2 from J; bases not matched to a gene: 13. The CDR3 extends over 18 amino acids. The CDR3 loop is CASSEQTSGGNMQETQYF. In DNA, the CDR3 is TGTGCCAGCAGTGAACAAACTAGCGGGGGTAACATGCAAGAGACCCAGTACTTC.

The chain is built from TRBV28 and TRBJ2-2, with D maybe TRBD2 (5 bases). The V gene lost 5 bases and the J gene lost 6 bases, with 19 bases spanning the gap. Germline-derived CDR1 and CDR2 are MDHEN and SYDVKM. The CDR3 length is 16 residues. The CDR3 protein is CASSTETGVRAGELFF. CDR3 nucleotide sequence: TGTGCCAGCAGTACCGAGACTGGGGTGAGGGCCGGGGAGCTGTTTTTT.

This clonotype was recorded a few times. V and J are TRBV5-4 and TRBJ2-7; 9 positions match TRBD1. The CDR3 is 15 amino acids. The germline gives CDR1 SGHNT, CDR2 YYREEE (reference sequence). V lost 4 bases and J lost 3; bases outside the gene matches: 8. The CDR3 loop is CASSTYEGQGYEQYF. CDR3 DNA sequence: TGTGCCAGCAGCACATATGAGGGACAGGGCTACGAGCAGTACTTC.

Ten or more counts support this clonotype. This sequence joins TRBV7-8 and TRBJ2-7; D gene uncertain. Germline lookup yields CDR1 SGHVS and CDR2 FQNEAQ. The CDR3 has 14 residues. Between the trimmed V and J ends, which lost 2 bases and 2 bases, there was a span of 10 bases. The CDR3 DNA reads TGTGCCAGCAGCTTACCGGGTCCCACCTACGAGCAGTACTTC. Translating gives CASSLPGPTYEQYF.

This clonotype came up many times. The rearrangement uses TRBV7-2 and TRBJ2-3; D gene unclear. V gave up 1 base and J gave up 4 bases, with 9 bases separating them. The CDR3 length is 14 residues. CDR1 is SGHTA, CDR2 FQGNSA, per germline. The CDR3 nucleotides are TGTGCCAGCAGCTTAGGAGGCAGTGCAGATACGCAGTATTTT. Translated, it gives CASSLGGSADTQYF. Drawing the rest from reference TRBV7-2 and TRBJ2-3, the complete variable domain is GAGVSQSPSNKVTEKGKDVELRCDPISGHTALYWYRQSLGQGLEFLIYFQGNSAPDKSGLPSDRFSAERTGGSVSTLTIQRTQQEDSAVYLCASSLGGSADTQYFGPGTRLTVL.

This clonotype occurred many times. The V gene is TRBV7-6, the J gene TRBJ1-2, with 11 positions matching TRBD1. Germline-derived CDR1 and CDR2 are SGHVS and FNYEAQ. With V trimmed by 5 bases and J by 6 bases, 8 bases remained unmatched. The CDR3 consists of 15 residues. The DNA of the CDR3 is TGTGCCAGCAGCATAGGGACAGGGGGATTCGATGGCTACACCTTC. Its translation: CASSIGTGGFDGYTF.

This clonotype occurred many times. This rearrangement joins TRBV28 to TRBJ1-5; D remains ambiguous. This CDR3 has 16 residues. V was pared by 3 bases and J by 5 bases, with 17 bases between. Per the germline V gene, CDR1 is MDHEN and CDR2 is SYDVKM. DNA of the CDR3: TGTGCCAGCAGTTTCGCTTGGAGCCTAGAAGATCAGCCCCAGCATTTT. Its translation: CASSFAWSLEDQPQHF.

This clonotype was picked up a small number of times. V and J are TRBV20-1 and TRBJ2-7; no firm D call. Trimming took 3 bases from V and 3 from J, leaving 15 bases between them. Germline lookup yields CDR1 DFQATT and CDR2 SNEGSKA (reference sequence). The CDR3 has 14 residues. The CDR3 reads CSARVLNGSYEQYF. CDR3 nucleotide sequence: TGCAGTGCTAGGGTCCTTAACGGAAGCTACGAGCAGTACTTC.

In its sample, this clonotype was seen a few times. This chain joins TRBV28 and TRBJ1-1; D unresolved. The V end was cut by 4 bases, the J end by 1 base, with 7 bases between. The CDR3 extends over 13 amino acids. Germline V lookup: CDR1 MDHEN, CDR2 SYDVKM. The CDR3 DNA follows: TGTGCCAGCAGTTCGCAGCCGAACACTGAAGCTTTCTTT. Translating gives CASSSQPNTEAFF.

The rearrangement uses TRBV7-2 and TRBJ2-7; 7 positions agree with TRBD1. The CDR3 contains 15 residues. V lost 2 bases to trimming and J lost 2 bases; unmatched junction nucleotides: 6. CDR1 is SGHTA, CDR2 FQGNSA, per germline. The CDR3 DNA follows: TGTGCCAGCAGCTTACCCGGGACAGCCGCCTACGAGCAGTACTTC. Residues: CASSLPGTAAYEQYF.

This chain joins TRBV20-1 and TRBJ1-1, with a tentative D call TRBD1 (5 bases). From germline, CDR1 is DFQATT and CDR2 SNEGSKA (reference sequence). The CDR3 loop spans 15 amino acids. Trimming removed 0 bases at V and 1 base at J, with 12 bases between. DNA for the CDR3: TGCAGTGCTAGAGATCTGTCGGGGCCGAACACTGAAGCTTTCTTT. This codes for CSARDLSGPNTEAFF.

V and J are TRBV12-3 or TRBV12-4 and TRBJ1-5, with no clear D. The CDR3 has 14 amino acids. Trimming shortened V by 1 base and J by 3 bases, and 7 bases separated the two germline ends. The CDR3: CASSLDDNNQPQHF. In DNA form, the CDR3 reads TGTGCCAGCAGTTTAGATGATAACAATCAGCCCCAGCATTTT.